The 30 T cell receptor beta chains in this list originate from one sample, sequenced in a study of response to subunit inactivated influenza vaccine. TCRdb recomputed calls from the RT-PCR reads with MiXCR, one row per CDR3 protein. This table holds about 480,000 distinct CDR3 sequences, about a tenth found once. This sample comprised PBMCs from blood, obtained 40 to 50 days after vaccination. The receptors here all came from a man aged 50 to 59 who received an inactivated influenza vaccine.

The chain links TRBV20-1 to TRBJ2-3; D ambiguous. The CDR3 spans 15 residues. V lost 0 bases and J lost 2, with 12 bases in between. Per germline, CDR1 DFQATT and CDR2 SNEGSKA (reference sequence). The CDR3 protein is CSARDRVTNTDTQYF. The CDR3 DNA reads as TGCAGTGCTAGAGATCGGGTGACGAACACAGATACGCAGTATTTT.

The CDR3 DNA is TGTGCCAGCAGTTTTGGGGTCAGTAAAGAGACCCAGTACTTC. Protein product: CASSFGVSKETQYF. The genes are TRBV12-3 or TRBV12-4 and TRBJ2-5; D ambiguous. CDR3 size: 14 residues. Trimming pared 3 bases from V and 3 bases from J, leaving 11 bases between.

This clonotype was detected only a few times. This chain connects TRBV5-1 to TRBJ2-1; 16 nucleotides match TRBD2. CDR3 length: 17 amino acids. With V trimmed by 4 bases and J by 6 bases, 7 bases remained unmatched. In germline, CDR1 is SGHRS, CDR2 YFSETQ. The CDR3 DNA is TGCGCCAGCAGCACGGGGACTAGCGGGAGGGCCCTCAATGAGCAGTTCTTC. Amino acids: CASSTGTSGRALNEQFF. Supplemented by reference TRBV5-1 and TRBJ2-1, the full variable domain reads KAGVTQTPRYLIKTRGQQVTLSCSPISGHRSVSWYQQTPGQGLQFLFEYFSETQRNKGNFPGRFSGRQFSNSRSEMNVSTLELGDSALYLCASSTGTSGRALNEQFFGPGTRLTVL.

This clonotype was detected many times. In DNA, the CDR3 is TGCAGCGTCGTTGATTTAGCGGGAGATCTTCCCCCCTATGTTGGCGAGCAGTACTTC. Translated: CSVVDLAGDLPPYVGEQYF. V is TRBV29-1 and J is TRBJ2-7; 9 nucleotides align to TRBD2. The V gene's germline CDR1 is SQVTM and CDR2 ANQGSEA. The CDR3 extends over 19 amino acids. Germline trimming cut 6 bases from V and 6 bases from J; bases unmatched to any gene: 27.

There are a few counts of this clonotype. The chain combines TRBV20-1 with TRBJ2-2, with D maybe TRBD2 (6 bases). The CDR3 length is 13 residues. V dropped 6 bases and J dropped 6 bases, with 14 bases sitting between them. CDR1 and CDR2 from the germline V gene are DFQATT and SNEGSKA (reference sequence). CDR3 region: CSAQRVESGELFF. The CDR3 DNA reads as TGCAGTGCACAGCGGGTTGAGTCCGGGGAGCTGTTTTTT.

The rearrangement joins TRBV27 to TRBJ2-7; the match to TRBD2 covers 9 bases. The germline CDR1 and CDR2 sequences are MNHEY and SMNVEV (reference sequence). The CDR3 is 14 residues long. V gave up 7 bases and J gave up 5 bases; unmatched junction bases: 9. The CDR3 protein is CASINGGRAHEQYF. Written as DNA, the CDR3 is TGTGCCAGCATAAACGGCGGGAGGGCCCACGAGCAGTACTTC.

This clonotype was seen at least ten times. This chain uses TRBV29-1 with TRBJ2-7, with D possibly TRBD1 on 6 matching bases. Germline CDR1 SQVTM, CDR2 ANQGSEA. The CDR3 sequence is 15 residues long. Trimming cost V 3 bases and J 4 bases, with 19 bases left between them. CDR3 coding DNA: TGCAGCGTTGAGGGGTACCGCGGACAGCGATACGAGCAGTACTTC. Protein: CSVEGYRGQRYEQYF.

Written as DNA, the CDR3 is TGTGCCACCAGCAGTGGACTAGCTGATGAGCAGTTCTTC. It is translated as CATSSGLADEQFF. J is TRBJ2-1 and V is TRBV15; 8 nucleotides align to TRBD2. CDR1 is LNHNV and CDR2 is YYDKDF in the germline V gene (reference sequence). The J segment lost 8 bases and the V segment lost 3 bases, leaving 3 bases of the junction unmatched. The CDR3 runs 13 residues.

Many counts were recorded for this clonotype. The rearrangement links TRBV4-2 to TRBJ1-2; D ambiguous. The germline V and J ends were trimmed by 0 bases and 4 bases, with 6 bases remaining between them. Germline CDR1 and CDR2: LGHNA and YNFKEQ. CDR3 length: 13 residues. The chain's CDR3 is CASSQEPGYGYTF. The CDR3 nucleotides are TGTGCCAGCAGCCAAGAGCCCGGCTATGGCTACACCTTC.

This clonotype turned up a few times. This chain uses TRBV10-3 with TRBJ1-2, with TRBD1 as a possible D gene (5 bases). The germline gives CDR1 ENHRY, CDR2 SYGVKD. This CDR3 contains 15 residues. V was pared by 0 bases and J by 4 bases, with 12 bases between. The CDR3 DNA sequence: TGTGCCATCAGTGAGTCGGTGGGACGGACCTATGGCTACACCTTC. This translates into CAISESVGRTYGYTF.

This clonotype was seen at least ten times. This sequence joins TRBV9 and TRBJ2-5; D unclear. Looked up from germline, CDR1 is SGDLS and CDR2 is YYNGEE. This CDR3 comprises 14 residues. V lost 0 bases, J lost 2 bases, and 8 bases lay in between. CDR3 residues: CASSVGGRQETQYF. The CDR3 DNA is TGTGCCAGCAGCGTAGGAGGTAGGCAAGAGACCCAGTACTTC.

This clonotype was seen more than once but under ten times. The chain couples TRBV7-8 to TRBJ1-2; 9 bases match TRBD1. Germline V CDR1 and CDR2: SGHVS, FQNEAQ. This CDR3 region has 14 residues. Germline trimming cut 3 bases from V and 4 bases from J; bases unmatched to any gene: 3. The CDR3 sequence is CASSLGQGVYGYTF. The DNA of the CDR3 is TGTGCCAGCAGCTTGGGACAGGGAGTCTATGGCTACACCTTC.

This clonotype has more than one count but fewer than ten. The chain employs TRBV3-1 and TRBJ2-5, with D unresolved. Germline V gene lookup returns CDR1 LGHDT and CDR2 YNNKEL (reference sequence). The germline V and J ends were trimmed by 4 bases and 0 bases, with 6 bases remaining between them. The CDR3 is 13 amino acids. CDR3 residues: CASSPPNQETQYF. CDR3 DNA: TGTGCCAGCAGCCCACCAAACCAAGAGACCCAGTACTTC.

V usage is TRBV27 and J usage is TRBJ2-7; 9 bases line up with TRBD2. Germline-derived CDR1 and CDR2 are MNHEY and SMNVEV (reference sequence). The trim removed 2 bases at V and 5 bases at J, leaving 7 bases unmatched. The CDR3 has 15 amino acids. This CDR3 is CASSLQAGGSNEQYF. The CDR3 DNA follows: TGTGCCAGCAGTTTACAAGCGGGGGGCTCTAACGAGCAGTACTTC.

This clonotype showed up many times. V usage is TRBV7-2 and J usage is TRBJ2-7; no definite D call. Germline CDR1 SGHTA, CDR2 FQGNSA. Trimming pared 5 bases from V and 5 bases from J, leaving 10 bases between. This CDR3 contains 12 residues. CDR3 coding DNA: TGTGCCAGCAGCCCCGTAGGGCACGAGCAGTACTTC. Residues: CASSPVGHEQYF.

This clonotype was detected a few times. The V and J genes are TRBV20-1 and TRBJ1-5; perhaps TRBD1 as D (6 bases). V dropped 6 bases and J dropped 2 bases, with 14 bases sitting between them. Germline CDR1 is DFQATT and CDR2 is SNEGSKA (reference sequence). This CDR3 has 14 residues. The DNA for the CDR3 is TGCAGTGCGTACAGGGTAGTGGGCAATCAGCCCCAGCATTTT. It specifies CSAYRVVGNQPQHF.

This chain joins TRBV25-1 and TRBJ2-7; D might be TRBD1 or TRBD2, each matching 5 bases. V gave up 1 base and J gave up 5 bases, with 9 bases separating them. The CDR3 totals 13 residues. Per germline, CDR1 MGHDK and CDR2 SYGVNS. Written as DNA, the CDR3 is TGTGCCAGCAGTGAATCAGGGACCCACGAGCAGTACTTC. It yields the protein CASSESGTHEQYF.

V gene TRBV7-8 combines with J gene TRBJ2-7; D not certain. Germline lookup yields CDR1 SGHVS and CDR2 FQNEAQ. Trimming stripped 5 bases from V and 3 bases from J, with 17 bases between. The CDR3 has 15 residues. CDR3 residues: CASSPDLVGNYEQYF. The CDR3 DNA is TGTGCCAGCAGCCCAGACCTGGTAGGGAACTACGAGCAGTACTTC.

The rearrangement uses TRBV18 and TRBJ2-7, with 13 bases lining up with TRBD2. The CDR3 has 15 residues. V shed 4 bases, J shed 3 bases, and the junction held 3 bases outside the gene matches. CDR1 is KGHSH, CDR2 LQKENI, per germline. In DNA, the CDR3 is TGTGCCAGCTCACGCGGGACTAGCGGGGTCTACGAGCAGTACTTC. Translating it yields CASSRGTSGVYEQYF.

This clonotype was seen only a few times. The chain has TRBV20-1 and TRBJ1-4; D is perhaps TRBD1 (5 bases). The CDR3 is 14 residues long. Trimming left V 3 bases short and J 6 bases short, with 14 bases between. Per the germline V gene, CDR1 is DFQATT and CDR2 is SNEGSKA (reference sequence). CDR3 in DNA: TGCAGTGCTAGGTTGGGGGACGGTTATGAAAAACTGTTTTTT. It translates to CSARLGDGYEKLFF.

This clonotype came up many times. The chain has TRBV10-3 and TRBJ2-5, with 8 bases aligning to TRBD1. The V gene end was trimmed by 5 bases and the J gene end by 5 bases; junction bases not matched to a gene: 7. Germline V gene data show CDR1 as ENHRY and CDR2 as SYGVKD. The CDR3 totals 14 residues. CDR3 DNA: TGTGCCATCAGTAAGGACAGGGAGAGGGAGACCCAGTACTTC. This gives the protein CAISKDRERETQYF.

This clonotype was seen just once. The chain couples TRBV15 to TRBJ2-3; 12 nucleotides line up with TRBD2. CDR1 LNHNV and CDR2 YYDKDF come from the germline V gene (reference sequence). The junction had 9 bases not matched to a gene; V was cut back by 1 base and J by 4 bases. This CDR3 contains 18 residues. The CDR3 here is CATSRVTLAGGGPDTQYF. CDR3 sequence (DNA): TGTGCCACCAGCAGAGTTACGCTAGCGGGAGGGGGCCCAGATACGCAGTATTTT.

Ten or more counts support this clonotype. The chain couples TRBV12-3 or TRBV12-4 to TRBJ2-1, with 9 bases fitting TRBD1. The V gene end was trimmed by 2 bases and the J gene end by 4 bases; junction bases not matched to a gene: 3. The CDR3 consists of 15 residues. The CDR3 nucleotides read TGTGCCAGCAGTTTATTGGGACAGGGATACAATGAGCAGTTCTTC. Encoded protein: CASSLLGQGYNEQFF.

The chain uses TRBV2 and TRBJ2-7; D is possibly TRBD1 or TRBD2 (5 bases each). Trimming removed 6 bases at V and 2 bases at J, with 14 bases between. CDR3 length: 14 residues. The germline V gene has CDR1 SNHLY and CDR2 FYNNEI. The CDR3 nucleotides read TGTGCCAGCAGGGGACCGGGACCGACCTACGAGCAGTACTTC. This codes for CASRGPGPTYEQYF.

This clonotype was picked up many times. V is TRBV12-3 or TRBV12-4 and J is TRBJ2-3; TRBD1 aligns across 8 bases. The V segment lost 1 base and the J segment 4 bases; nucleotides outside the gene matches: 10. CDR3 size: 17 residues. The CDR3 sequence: CASSLGVTGDGADTQYF. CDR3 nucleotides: TGTGCCAGCAGTTTAGGTGTGACAGGGGATGGCGCAGATACGCAGTATTTT.

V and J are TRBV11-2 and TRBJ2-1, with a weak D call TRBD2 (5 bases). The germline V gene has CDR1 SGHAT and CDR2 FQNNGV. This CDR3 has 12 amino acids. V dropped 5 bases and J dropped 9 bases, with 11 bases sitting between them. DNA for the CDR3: TGTGCCAGCAGCGCTCTAGCTGCTGAGCAGTTCTTC. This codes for CASSALAAEQFF.

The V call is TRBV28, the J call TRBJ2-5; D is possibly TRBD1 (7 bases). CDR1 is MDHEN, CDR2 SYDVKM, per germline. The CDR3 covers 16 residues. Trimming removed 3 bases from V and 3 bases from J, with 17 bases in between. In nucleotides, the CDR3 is TGTGCCAGCAGTTTCTCTCACCAGGGGGGCGAAGAGACCCAGTACTTC. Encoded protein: CASSFSHQGGEETQYF.

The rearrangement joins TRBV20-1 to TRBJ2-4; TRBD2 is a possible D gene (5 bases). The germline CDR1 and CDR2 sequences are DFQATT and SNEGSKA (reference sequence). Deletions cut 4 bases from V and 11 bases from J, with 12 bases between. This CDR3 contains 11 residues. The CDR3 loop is CSAIRDTLQYF. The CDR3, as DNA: TGCAGTGCTATCCGGGATACACTTCAGTACTTC.

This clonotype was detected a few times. The CDR3 DNA is TGTGCCAGCAGCCAAGTAGGGGGACTAGCGGGAGGGAACACCGGGGAGCTGTTTTTT. Amino acid sequence: CASSQVGGLAGGNTGELFF. This sequence joins TRBV4-2 and TRBJ2-2; 15 nucleotides match TRBD2. Germline V gene lookup returns CDR1 LGHNA and CDR2 YNFKEQ. J gave up 1 base and V 1 base, and 4 bases lay outside the gene matches. The CDR3 consists of 19 residues.

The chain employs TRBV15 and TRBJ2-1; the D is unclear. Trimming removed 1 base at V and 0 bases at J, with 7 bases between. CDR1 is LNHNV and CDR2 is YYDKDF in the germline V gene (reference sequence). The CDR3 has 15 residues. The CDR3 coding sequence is TGTGCCACCAGCAGAGGAGGAACCTCCTACAATGAGCAGTTCTTC. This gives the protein CATSRGGTSYNEQFF.